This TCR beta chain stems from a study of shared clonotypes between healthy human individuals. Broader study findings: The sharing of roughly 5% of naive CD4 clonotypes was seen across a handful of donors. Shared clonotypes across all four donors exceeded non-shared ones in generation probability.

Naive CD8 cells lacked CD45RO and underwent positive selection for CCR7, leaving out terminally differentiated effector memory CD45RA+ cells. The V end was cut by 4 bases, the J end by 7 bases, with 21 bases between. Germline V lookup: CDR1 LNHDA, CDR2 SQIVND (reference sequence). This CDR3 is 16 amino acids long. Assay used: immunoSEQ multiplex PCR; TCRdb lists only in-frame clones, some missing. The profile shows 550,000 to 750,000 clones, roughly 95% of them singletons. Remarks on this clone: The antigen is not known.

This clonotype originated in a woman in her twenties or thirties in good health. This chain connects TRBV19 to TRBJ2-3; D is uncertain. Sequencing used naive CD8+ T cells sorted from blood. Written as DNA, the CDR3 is TGTGCCAGTAGTAAGGAGACTCCCGGGCCCCGGAATACGCAGTATTTT. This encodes CASSKETPGPRNTQYF.